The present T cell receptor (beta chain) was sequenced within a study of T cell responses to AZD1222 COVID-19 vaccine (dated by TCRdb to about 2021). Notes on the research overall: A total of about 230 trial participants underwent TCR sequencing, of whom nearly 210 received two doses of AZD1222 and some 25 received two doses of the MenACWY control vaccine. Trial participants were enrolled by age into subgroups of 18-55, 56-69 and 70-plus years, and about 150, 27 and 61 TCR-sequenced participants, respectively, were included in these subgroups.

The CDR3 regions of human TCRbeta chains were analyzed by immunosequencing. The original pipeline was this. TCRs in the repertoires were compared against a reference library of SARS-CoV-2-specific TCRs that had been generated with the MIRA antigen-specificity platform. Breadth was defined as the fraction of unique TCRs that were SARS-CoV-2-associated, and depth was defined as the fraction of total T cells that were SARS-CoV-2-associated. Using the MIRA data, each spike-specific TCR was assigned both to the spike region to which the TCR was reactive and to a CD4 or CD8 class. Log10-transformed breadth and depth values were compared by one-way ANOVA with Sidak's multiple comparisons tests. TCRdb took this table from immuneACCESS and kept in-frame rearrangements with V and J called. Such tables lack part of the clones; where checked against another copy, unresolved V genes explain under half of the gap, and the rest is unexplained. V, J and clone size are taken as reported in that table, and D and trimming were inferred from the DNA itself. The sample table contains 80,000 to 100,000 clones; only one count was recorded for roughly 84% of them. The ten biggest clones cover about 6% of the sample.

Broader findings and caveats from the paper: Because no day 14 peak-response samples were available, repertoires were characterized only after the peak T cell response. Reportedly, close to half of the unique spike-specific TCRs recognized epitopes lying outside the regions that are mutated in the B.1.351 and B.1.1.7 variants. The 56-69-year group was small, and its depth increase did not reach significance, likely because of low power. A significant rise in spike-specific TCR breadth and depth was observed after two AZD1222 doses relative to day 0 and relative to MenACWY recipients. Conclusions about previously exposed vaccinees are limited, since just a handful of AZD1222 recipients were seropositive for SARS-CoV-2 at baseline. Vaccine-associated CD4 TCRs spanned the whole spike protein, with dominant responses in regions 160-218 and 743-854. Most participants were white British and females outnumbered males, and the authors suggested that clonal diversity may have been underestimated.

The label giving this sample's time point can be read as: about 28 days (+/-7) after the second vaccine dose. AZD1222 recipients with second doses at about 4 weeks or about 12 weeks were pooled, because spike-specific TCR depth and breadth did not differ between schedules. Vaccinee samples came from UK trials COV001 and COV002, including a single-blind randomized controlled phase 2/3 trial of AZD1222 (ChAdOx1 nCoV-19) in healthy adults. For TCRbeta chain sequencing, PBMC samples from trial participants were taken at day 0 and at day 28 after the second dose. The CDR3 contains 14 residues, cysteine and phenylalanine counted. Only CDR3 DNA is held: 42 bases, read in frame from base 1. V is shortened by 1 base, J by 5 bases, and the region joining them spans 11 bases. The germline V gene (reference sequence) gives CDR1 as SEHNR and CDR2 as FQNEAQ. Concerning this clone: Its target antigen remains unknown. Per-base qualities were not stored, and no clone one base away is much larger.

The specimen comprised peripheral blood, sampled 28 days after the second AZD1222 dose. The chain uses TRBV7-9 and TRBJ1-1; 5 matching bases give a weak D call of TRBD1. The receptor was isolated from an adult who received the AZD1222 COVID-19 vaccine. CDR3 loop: CASSLDSGTTEAFF. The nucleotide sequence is TGTGCCAGCAGCTTAGACTCGGGGACTACTGAAGCTTTCTTT.